This TCR beta chain originates from a study of blood T cell repertoires in COVID-19. Method: immunoSEQ multiplex PCR; TCRdb's copy keeps in-frame clones and lacks some. The sample lists about 220,000 clones, about 88% seen once, with about 2.6% in the top ten. Adults between roughly 18 and 95 years of age took part from about two dozen US areas. The V end was cut by 0 bases, the J end by 0 bases, with 10 bases between. Germline lookup yields CDR1 SGHRS and CDR2 YFSETQ. The CDR3 extends over 16 amino acids. Sequencing input: PBMCs or T cells enriched from blood (not recorded which). The V gene is TRBV5-1, the J gene TRBJ1-3, with D perhaps TRBD1 (5 bases). This clonotype originated in a woman in her 30s who had recovered from COVID-19. CDR3 in amino acids: CASSLVGPPSGNTIYF. CDR3 in DNA: TGCGCCAGCAGCTTGGTGGGGCCCCCCTCTGGAAACACCATATATTTT.